This T cell receptor beta chain was observed in a study of cytomegalovirus exposure and HLA in healthy donors. This clone was counted between two and nine times. Its antigen is unknown. Whereas donors were nominally healthy upon sampling, unrecorded immune exposures were probable. Study findings and constraints: Roughly uniform sequencing depth across donors was assumed, possibly incorrectly.

The CDR3 loop spans 8 amino acids. The germline gives CDR1 SGHTA, CDR2 FQGNSA. Trimming took 7 bases from V and 10 from J, leaving 4 bases between them. Both 60 Vbeta primers and 13 Jbeta primers went into the PCR. Clones were sequenced by immunoSEQ multiplex PCR, and TCRdb holds only the in-frame ones, with some missing. The data hold under 200,000 clones, with 70% to 85% observed a single time. The receptor was derived from a woman aged 40-49 years in good health and CMV-seronegative. The rearrangement joins TRBV7-2 to TRBJ1-1; D is unclear. Sequenced sample: PBMCs. The CDR3 DNA follows: TGTGCCAGCAACGGAGCTTTCTTT. Translating gives CASNGAFF.